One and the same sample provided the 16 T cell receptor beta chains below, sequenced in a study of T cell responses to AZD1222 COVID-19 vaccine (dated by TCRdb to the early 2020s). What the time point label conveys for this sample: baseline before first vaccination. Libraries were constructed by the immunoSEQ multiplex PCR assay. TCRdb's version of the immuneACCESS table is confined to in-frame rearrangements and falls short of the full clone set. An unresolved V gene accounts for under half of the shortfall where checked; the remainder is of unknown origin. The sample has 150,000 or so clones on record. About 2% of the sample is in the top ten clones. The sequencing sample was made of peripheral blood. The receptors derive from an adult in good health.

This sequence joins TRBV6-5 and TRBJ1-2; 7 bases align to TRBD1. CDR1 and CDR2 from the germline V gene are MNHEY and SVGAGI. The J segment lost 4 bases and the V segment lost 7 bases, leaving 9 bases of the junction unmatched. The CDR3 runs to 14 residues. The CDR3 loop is CASKTTGESYGYTF. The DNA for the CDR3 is TGTGCCAGCAAGACCACAGGGGAGAGCTATGGCTACACCTTC.

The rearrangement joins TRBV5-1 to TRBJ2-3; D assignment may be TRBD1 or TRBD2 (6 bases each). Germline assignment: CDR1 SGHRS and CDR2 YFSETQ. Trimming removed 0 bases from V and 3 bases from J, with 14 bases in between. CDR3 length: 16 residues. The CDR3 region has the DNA TGCGCCAGCAGCTTGGTTGGGGGGCCGGGGACAGATACGCAGTATTTT. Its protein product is CASSLVGGPGTDTQYF.

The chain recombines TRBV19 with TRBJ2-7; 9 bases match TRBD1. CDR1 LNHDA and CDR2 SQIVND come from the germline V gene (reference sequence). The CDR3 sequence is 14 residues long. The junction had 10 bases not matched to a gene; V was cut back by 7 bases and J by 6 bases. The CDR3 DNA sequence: TGTGCCAGTACTCCTGGACAGGGGTGGACCGAGCAGTACTTC. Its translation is CASTPGQGWTEQYF.

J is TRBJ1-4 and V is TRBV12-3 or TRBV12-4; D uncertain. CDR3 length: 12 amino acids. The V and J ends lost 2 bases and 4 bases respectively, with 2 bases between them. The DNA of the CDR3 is TGTGCCAGCAGTTTAAGTAATGAAAAACTGTTTTTT. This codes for CASSLSNEKLFF.

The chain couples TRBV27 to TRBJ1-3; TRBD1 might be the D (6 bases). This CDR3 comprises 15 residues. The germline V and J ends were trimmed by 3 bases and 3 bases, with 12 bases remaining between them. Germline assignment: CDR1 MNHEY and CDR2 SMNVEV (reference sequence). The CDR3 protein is CASSLNTGSGNTIYF. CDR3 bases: TGTGCCAGCAGTTTGAATACAGGGAGTGGAAACACCATATATTTT.

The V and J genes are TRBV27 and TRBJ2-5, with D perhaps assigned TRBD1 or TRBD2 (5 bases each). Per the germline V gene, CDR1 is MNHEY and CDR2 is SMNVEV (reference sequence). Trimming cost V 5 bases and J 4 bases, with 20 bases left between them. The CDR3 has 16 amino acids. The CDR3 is CASSATSGTPGETQYF. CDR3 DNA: TGTGCCAGCAGTGCTACCTCCGGGACCCCGGGAGAGACCCAGTACTTC.

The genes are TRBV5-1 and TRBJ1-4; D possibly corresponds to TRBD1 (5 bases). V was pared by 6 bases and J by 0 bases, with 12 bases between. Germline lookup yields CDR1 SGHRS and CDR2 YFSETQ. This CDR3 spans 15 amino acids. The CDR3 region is CASTDSPATNEKLFF. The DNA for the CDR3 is TGCGCCAGCACCGACAGCCCTGCAACTAATGAAAAACTGTTTTTT.

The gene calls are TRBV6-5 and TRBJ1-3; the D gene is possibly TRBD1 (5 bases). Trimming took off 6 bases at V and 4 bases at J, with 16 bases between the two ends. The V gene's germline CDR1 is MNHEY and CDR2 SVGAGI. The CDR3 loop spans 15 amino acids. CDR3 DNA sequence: TGTGCCAGCAGCTCTCATGGGGGAAAAGGAAACACCATATATTTT. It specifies CASSSHGGKGNTIYF.

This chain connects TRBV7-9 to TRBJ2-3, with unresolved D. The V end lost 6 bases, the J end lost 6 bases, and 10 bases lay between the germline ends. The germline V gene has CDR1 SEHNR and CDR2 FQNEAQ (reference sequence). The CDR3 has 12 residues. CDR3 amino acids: CASRTLGDTQYF. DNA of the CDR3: TGTGCCAGCAGAACACTTGGGGATACGCAGTATTTT.

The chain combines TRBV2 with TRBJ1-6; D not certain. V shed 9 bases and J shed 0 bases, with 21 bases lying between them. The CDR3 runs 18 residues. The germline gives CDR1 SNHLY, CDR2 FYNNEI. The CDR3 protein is CASRFGRERGSYNSPLHF. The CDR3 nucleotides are TGTGCCAGTCGCTTCGGTAGGGAGCGGGGCTCCTATAATTCACCCCTCCACTTT.

The CDR3 is CAWSVRSMGYTF. DNA for the CDR3: TGTGCCTGGAGTGTCCGCAGCATGGGCTACACCTTC. This chain joins TRBV30 and TRBJ1-2; D gene unclear. The CDR3 runs to 12 residues. Per the germline V gene, CDR1 is GTSNPN and CDR2 is SVGIG (reference sequence). The V and J ends lost 0 bases and 8 bases respectively, with 10 bases between them.

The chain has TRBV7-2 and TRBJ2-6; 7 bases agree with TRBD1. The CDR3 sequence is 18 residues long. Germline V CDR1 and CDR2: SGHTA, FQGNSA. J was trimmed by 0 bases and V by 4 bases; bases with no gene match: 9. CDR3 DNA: TGTGCCAGCAGCTCTTCCGGGACAGCGTACTCTGGGGCCAACGTCCTGACTTTC. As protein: CASSSSGTAYSGANVLTF.

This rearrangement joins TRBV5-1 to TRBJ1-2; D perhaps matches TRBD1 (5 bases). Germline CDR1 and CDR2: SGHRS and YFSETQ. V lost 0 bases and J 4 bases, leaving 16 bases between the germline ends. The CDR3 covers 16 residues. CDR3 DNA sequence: TGCGCCAGCAGCTTGGCCGGGAGGGGTGGAGGCTATGGCTACACCTTC. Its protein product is CASSLAGRGGGYGYTF.

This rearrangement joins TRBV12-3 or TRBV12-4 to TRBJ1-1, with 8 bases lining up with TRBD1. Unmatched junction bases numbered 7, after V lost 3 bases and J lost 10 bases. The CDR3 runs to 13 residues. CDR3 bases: TGTGCCAGCAGTTTTCGGGCAGGGGGCCGAGCTTTCTTT. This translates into CASSFRAGGRAFF.

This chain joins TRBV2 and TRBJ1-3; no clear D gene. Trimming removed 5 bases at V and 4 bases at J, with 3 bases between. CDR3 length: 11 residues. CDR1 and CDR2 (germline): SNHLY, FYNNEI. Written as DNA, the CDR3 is TGTGCCAGCAGTTCAGGAAACACCATATATTTT. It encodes CASSSGNTIYF.

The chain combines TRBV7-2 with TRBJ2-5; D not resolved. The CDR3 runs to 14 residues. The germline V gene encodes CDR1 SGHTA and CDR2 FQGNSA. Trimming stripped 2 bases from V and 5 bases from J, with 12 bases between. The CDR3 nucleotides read TGTGCCAGCAGCTTACCGACGGGTTCCGAGACCCAGTACTTC. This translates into CASSLPTGSETQYF. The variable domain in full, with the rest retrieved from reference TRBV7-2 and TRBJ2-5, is GAGVSQSPSNKVTEKGKDVELRCDPISGHTALYWYRQSLGQGLEFLIYFQGNSAPDKSGLPSDRFSAERTGGSVSTLTIQRTQQEDSAVYLCASSLPTGSETQYFGPGTRLLVL.